This T cell receptor (beta chain) emerged from a study of blood T cell repertoires in COVID-19. Whole-study context: Samples of COVID-19 (acute and convalescent) were obtained from the United States, Italy and Spain. Nucleic acid was either cDNA or gDNA, and it came from T cells, B-cell-depleted T cells, or PBMCs.

In the study's own analysis: For nucleated cells, counts were estimated from reference gene primer amplification. Sequencing was performed with immunoSEQ multiplex PCR; in TCRdb, only in-frame clones are kept and a portion is missing. From that table come the V and J calls and clone size; the DNA was used to work out D and trimming. The sample contains 90,000 to 120,000 clones, around 92% of which appear only once. CDR1 and CDR2 (germline): SGHTS, YDEGEE. V dropped 0 bases and J dropped 3 bases, with 9 bases sitting between them. This CDR3 has 15 residues. The receptor was isolated from a middle-aged man with active or convalescent COVID-19. The V and J genes are TRBV5-8 and TRBJ2-2; tentative D call: TRBD2 (6 bases). Sequencing was carried out using peripheral blood. CDR3 coding DNA: TGTGCCAGCAGCTTGGGACGGAGGGACACCGGGGAGCTGTTTTTT. Protein: CASSLGRRDTGELFF. The whole variable domain, filled in from reference TRBV5-8 and TRBJ2-2, reads EAGVTQSPTHLIKTRGQQATLRCSPISGHTSVYWYQQALGLGLQFLLWYDEGEERNRGNFPPRFSGRQFPNYSSELNVNALELEDSALYLCASSLGRRDTGELFFGEGSRLTVL.